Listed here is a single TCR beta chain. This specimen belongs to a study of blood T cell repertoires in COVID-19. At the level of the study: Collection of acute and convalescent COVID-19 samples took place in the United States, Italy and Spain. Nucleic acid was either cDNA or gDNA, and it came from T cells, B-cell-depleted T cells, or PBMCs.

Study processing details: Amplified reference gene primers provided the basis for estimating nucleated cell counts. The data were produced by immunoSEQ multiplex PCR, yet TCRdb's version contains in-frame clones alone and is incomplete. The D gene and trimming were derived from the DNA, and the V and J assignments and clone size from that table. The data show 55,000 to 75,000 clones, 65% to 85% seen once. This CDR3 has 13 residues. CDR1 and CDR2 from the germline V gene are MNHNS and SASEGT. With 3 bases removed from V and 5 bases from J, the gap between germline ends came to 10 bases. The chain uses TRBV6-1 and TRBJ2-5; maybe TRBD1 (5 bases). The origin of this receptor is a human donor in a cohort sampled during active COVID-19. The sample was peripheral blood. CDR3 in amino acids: CASSEGRAETQYF. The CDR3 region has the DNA TGTGCCAGCAGTGAGGGCAGGGCTGAGACCCAGTACTTC.